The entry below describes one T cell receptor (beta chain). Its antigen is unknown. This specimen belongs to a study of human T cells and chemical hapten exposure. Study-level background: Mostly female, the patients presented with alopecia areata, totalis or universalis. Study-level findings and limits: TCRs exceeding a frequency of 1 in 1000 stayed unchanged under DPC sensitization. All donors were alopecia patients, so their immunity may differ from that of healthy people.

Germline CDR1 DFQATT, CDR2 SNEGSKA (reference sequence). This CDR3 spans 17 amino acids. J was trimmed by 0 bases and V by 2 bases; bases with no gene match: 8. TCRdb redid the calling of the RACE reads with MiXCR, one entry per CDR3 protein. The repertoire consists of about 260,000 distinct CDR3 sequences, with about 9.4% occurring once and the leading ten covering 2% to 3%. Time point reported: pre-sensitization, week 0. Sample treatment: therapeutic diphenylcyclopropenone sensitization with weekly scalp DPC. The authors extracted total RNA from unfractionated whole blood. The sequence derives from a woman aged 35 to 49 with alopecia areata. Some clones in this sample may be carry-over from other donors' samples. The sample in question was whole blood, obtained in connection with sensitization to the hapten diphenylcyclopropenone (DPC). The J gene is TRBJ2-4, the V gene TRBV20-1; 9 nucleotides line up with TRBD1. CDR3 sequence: CSARPPGTGLAKNIQYF. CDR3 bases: TGCAGTGCTAGACCCCCCGGGACAGGGTTAGCCAAAAACATTCAGTACTTC.